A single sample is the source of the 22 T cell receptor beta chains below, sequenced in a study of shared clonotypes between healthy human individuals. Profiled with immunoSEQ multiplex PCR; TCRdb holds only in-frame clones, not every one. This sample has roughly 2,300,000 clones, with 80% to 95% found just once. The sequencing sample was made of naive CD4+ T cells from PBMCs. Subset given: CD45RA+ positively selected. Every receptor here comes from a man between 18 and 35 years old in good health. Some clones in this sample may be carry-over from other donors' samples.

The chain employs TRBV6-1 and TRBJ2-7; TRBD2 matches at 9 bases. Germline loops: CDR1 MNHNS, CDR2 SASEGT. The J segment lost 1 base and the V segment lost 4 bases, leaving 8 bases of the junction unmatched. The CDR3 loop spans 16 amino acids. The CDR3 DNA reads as TGTGCCAGCAGTGGGCTAGCGGGAAAGGGGTCCTACGAGCAGTACTTC. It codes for CASSGLAGKGSYEQYF.

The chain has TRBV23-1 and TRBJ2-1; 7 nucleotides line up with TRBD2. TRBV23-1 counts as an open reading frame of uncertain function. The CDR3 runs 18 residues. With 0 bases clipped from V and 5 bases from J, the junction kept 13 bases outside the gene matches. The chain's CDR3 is CASSQSRPGGSVDNEQFF. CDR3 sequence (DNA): TGCGCCAGCAGTCAATCTCGGCCGGGCGGGAGTGTCGACAATGAGCAGTTCTTC.

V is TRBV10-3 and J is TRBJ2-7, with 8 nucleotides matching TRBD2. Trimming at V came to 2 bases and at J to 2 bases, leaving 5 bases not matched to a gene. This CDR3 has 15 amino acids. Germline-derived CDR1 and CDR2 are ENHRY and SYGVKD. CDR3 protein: CAISERSSGPYEQYF. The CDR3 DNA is TGTGCCATCAGTGAGCGCTCTAGCGGGCCCTACGAGCAGTACTTC.

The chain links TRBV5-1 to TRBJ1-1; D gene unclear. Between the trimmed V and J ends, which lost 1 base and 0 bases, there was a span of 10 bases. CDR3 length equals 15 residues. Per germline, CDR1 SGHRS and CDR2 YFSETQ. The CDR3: CASSLLGRLNTEAFF. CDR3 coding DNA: TGCGCCAGCAGCTTGTTGGGCCGATTGAACACTGAAGCTTTCTTT.

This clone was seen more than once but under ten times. The DNA for the CDR3 is TGTGCCAGCAGCCTCAGGGGTCATCAGCCCCAGCATTTT. It yields the protein CASSLRGHQPQHF. The rearrangement links TRBV13 to TRBJ1-5; D may be TRBD1 (6 bases). V gave up 5 bases and J gave up 5 bases, with 10 bases separating them. Germline CDR1 reads PRHDT; CDR2 reads FYEKMQ (reference sequence). This CDR3 is 13 amino acids long.

The CDR3 region is CASSEQPTGTEPQHF. CDR3 coding DNA: TGTGCCAGCAGTGAACAGCCGACCGGTACGGAGCCCCAGCATTTT. This chain connects TRBV2 to TRBJ1-5; D not certain. V was trimmed by 2 bases and J by 8 bases, leaving 16 bases between them. Germline loops: CDR1 SNHLY, CDR2 FYNNEI. The CDR3 has 15 amino acids.

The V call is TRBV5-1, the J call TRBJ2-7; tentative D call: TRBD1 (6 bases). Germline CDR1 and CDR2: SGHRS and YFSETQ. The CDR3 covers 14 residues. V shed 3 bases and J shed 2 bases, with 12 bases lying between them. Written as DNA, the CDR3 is TGCGCCAGCAGCTCCAATCGGGACACCTACGAGCAGTACTTC. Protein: CASSSNRDTYEQYF.

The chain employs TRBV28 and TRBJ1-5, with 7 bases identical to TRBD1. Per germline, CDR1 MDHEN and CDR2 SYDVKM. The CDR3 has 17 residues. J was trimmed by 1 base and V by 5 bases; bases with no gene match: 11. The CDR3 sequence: CASSQVRGRGSNQPQHF. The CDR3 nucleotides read TGTGCCAGCAGTCAAGTTAGGGGCAGGGGGAGCAATCAGCCCCAGCATTTT.

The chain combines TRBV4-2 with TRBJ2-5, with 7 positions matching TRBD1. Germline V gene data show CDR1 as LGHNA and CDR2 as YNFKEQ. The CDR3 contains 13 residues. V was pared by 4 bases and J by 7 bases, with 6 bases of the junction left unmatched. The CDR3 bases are TGTGCCAGCAGCCCTGGGACAGCGCTGACCCAGTACTTC. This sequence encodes CASSPGTALTQYF.

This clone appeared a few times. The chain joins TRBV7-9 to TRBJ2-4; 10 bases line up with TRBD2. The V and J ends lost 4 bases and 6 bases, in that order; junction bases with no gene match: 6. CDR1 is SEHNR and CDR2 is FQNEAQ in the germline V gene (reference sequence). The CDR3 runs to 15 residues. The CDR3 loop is CASSWEREGRNIQYF. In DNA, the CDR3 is TGTGCCAGCAGCTGGGAGCGGGAGGGCCGAAACATTCAGTACTTC.

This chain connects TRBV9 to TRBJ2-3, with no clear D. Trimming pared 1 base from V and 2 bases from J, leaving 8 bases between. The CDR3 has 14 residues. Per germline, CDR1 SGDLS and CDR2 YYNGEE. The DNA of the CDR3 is TGTGCCAGCAGCGTATCTCCGGCCACAGATACGCAGTATTTT. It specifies CASSVSPATDTQYF.

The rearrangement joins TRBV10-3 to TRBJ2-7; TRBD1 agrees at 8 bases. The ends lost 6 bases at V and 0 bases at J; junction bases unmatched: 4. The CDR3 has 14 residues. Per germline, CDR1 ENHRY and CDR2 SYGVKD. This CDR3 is CAISGTGTSYEQYF. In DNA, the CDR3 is TGTGCCATCAGCGGGACAGGCACCTCCTACGAGCAGTACTTC.

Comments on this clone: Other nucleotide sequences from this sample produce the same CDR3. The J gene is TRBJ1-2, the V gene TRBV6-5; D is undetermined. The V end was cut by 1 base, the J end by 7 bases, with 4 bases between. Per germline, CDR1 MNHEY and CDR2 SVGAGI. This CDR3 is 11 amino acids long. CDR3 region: CASSYLGGYTF. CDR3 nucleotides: TGTGCCAGCAGTTACTTAGGTGGCTACACCTTC.

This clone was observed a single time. The CDR3 coding sequence is TGTGCCAGCAGCCGGGGTTTGTCGGGGGTTTACAATGAGCAGTTCTTC. Protein: CASSRGLSGVYNEQFF. The rearrangement joins TRBV7-3 to TRBJ2-1, with D tentatively TRBD2 (6 bases). CDR1 is SGHTA, CDR2 FQGTGA, per germline. The CDR3 runs 16 residues. V was trimmed by 5 bases and J by 4 bases, leaving 18 bases between them.

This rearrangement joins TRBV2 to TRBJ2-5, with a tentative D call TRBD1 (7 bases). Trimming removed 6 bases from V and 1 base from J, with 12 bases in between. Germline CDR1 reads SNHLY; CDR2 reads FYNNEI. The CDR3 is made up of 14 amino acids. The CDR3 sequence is CASRGGQRQETQYF. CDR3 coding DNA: TGTGCCAGCAGGGGGGGACAGCGCCAAGAGACCCAGTACTTC.

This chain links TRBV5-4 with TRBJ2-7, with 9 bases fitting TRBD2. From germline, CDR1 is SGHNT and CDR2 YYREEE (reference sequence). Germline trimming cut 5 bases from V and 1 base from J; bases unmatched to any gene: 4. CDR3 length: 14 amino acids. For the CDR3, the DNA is TGTGCCAGCAGACGGACTAGCGATTCCTACGAGCAGTACTTC. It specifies CASRRTSDSYEQYF.

The CDR3: CASSSGLNEKLFF. The DNA of the CDR3 is TGCGCCAGCAGCTCCGGCTTAAATGAAAAACTGTTTTTT. The V gene is TRBV5-1, the J gene TRBJ1-4; D is unresolved. Per germline, CDR1 SGHRS and CDR2 YFSETQ. The CDR3 is 13 amino acids. Between the trimmed V and J ends, which lost 3 bases and 5 bases, there was a span of 8 bases.

The CDR3 reads CASTRDRITGELFF. As DNA, the CDR3 is TGTGCCAGCACCCGGGACAGAATCACCGGGGAGCTGTTTTTT. J is TRBJ2-2 and V is TRBV2; 7 positions match TRBD1. Germline values: CDR1 SNHLY, CDR2 FYNNEI. The CDR3 consists of 14 residues. The junction had 6 bases not matched to a gene; V was cut back by 7 bases and J by 4 bases.

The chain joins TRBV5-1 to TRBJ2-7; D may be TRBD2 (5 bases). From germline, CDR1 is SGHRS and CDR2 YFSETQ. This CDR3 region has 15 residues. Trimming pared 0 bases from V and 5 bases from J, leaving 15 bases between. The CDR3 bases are TGCGCCAGCAGCTTGGCCTCACTAGGCTTCAACGAGCAGTACTTC. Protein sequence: CASSLASLGFNEQYF.

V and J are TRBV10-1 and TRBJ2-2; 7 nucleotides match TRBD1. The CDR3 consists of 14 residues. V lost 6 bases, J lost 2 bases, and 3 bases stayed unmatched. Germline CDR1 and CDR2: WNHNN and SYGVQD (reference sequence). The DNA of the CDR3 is TGCGCCAGCAGGGGACAGCTCAACACCGGGGAGCTGTTTTTT. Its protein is CASRGQLNTGELFF.

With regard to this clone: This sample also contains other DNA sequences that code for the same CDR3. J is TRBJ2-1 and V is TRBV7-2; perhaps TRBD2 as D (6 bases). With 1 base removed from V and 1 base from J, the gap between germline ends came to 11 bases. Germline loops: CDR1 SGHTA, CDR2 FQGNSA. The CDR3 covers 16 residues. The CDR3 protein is CASSLGSSVSYNEQFF. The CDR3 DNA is TGTGCCAGCAGCTTAGGGTCTAGCGTGTCCTACAATGAGCAGTTCTTC.

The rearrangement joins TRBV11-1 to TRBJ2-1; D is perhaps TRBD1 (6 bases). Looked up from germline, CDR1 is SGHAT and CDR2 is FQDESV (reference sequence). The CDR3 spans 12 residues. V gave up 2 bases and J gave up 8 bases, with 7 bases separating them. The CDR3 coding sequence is TGTGCCAGCAGCTTACAGGGGTATGAGCAGTTCTTC. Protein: CASSLQGYEQFF.